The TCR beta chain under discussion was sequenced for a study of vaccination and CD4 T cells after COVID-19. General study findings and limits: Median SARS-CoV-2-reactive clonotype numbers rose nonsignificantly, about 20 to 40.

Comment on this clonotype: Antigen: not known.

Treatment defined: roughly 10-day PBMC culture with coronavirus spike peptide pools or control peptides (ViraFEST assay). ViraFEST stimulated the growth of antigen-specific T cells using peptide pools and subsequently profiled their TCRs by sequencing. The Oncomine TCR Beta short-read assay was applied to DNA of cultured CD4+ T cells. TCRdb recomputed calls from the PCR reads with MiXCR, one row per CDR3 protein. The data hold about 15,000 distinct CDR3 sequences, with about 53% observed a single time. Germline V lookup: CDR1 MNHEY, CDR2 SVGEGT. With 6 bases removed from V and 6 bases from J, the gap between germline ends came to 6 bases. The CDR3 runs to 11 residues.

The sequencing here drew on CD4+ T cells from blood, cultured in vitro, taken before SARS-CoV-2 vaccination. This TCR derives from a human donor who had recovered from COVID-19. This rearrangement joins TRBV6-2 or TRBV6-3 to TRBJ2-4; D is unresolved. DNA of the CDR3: TGTGCCAGCAGCAACTCAAACATTCAGTACTTC. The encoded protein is CASSNSNIQYF.